The clone carrying this T cell receptor (beta chain) was seen only a few times. Its specificity is unknown. This entry belongs to a study of beta chain features in type 1 diabetes. General study findings and limits: In every one of the four CD4+ subsets, TCRB CDR3s were moderately but significantly shorter in Type 1 diabetes patients. TCRB repertoires of naive, central memory and Treg cells appeared more similar among patients than among healthy donors.

Expressed TCRB transcripts were sequenced after all isolated RNA was converted to cDNA. Clones were read by immunoSEQ multiplex PCR, and TCRdb kept only the in-frame ones, dropping some. The sample shows 500,000 to 800,000 clones, about an eighth of them seen only once. The CDR3 contains 12 residues. Germline loops: CDR1 SGHTA, CDR2 FQGNSA. V lost 4 bases to trimming and J lost 14 bases, with 15 bases between them. On average, the one heparinised blood draw given by each donor was about 116 mL. Central memory, naive, regulatory and stem cell-like memory CD4+ cells were sorted by CD45RO/CCR7/CD25/CD127/CD95/CD27. Purities over 98% were achieved in all sorted populations.

V usage is TRBV7-2 and J usage is TRBJ2-1, with D unresolved. Sequenced input: naive CD4+ T cells from blood. This TCR was recovered from a young man with type 1 diabetes. CDR3: CASSSQRSREFF. The CDR3 coding sequence is TGTGCCAGCAGCTCCCAAAGGAGCCGCGAGTTCTTC.